The 14 T cell receptor beta chains in this list originate from one sample, sequenced in a study of T cells after yellow fever vaccination. TCRdb itself ran the 5' RACE reads through MiXCR, one entry per CDR3 protein. The sample holds some 160,000 distinct CDR3 sequences, approximately 9.7% seen once. Sequenced here: CD8+ T cells sorted from PBMCs, sampled 45 days after the yellow fever booster vaccination. Every receptor here comes from a young man who received the YFV17D yellow fever vaccine.

The rearrangement uses TRBV6-5 and TRBJ2-1; D is unresolved. Trimming removed 7 bases from V and 0 bases from J, with 13 bases in between. CDR1 and CDR2 from the germline V gene are MNHEY and SVGAGI. This CDR3 contains 15 residues. The CDR3 reads CASNPGLSSYNEQFF. CDR3 coding DNA: TGTGCCAGCAACCCGGGCCTCAGCTCCTACAATGAGCAGTTCTTC.

The sample holds a few counts of this clonotype. The chain recombines TRBV30 with TRBJ2-7; D unresolved. Trimming shortened V by 0 bases and J by 4 bases, and 7 bases separated the two germline ends. The germline gives CDR1 GTSNPN, CDR2 SVGIG (reference sequence). CDR3 length: 12 amino acids. In DNA form, the CDR3 reads TGTGCCTGGAGTGTACAAGTTTACGAGCAGTACTTC. Translating gives CAWSVQVYEQYF.

This clonotype was found a few times. The chain couples TRBV3-1 to TRBJ2-5; weak D call: TRBD2 (5 bases). The CDR3 totals 15 residues. Germline V gives CDR1 LGHDT, CDR2 YNNKEL (reference sequence). The V and J ends lost 0 bases and 5 bases respectively, with 13 bases between them. Here the CDR3 reads CASSQDVLGGETQYF. The CDR3, as DNA: TGTGCCAGCAGCCAAGACGTTTTGGGCGGGGAGACCCAGTACTTC.

The genes are TRBV19 and TRBJ1-2; TRBD1 agrees at 7 bases. The CDR3 totals 13 residues. The germline CDR1 and CDR2 sequences are LNHDA and SQIVND (reference sequence). J gave up 4 bases and V 3 bases, and 2 bases lay outside the gene matches. CDR3 nucleotide sequence: TGTGCCAGTAGTATTGGGGACAGCTATGGCTACACCTTC. As protein: CASSIGDSYGYTF.

This clonotype has a handful of counts. The chain combines TRBV6-2 or TRBV6-3 with TRBJ2-5; TRBD2 is a possible D gene (5 bases). Trimming cost V 0 bases and J 9 bases, with 17 bases left between them. Looked up from germline, CDR1 is MNHEY and CDR2 is SVGEGT. CDR3 size: 15 residues. For the CDR3, the DNA is TGTGCCAGCAGTTACTCCCGGTTGCCCGTCGGGGCCCAGTACTTC. Translated: CASSYSRLPVGAQYF.

This clonotype was recorded a few times. V usage is TRBV3-2 and J usage is TRBJ2-7; the table's D call of TRBD1 was not tested on the DNA. TRBV3-2 is a pseudogene locus. CDR3 length equals 15 residues. CDR3 DNA sequence: TGTGCCAGCAGCCAAGCCGTCACAGGGTGCTACGAGCAGTACGTC. Protein product: CASSQAVTGCYEQYV.

This clonotype appeared a few times. V is TRBV20-1 and J is TRBJ2-7; D may correspond to TRBD1 or TRBD2 (5 bases each). Germline-derived CDR1 and CDR2 are DFQATT and SNEGSKA (reference sequence). The length of the CDR3 is 13 residues. V was pared by 6 bases and J by 2 bases, with 14 bases between. This chain's CDR3 is CSARDPRTYEQYV. In nucleotides, the CDR3 is TGCAGTGCCAGGGACCCCCGAACCTACGAGCAGTACGTC.

This clonotype was seen repeatedly, ten times or more. In DNA, the CDR3 is TGTGCCAGCAGCTTAACAGACTTACCTAACTATGGCTACACCTTC. It yields the protein CASSLTDLPNYGYTF. The J gene is TRBJ1-2, the V gene TRBV5-6; unclear D gene. The CDR3 has 15 amino acids. CDR1 and CDR2 (germline): SGHDT, YYEEEE. The V gene lost 2 bases and the J gene lost 0 bases, with 11 bases spanning the gap.

The chain links TRBV5-1 to TRBJ1-6; D call uncertain. Germline V gives CDR1 SGHRS, CDR2 YFSETQ. The V gene lost 5 bases and the J gene lost 5 bases, with 14 bases spanning the gap. The CDR3 is 15 amino acids. In nucleotides, the CDR3 is TGCGCCAGCAGTCATGTGGTCTCGGATAATTCACCCCTCCACTTT. Protein sequence: CASSHVVSDNSPLHF.

In this sample, this clonotype turned up once. The CDR3 sequence: CASSTTSGEQGFWNEQFF. The DNA of the CDR3 is TGTGCCAGCAGTACAACCTCGGGGGAACAGGGGTTTTGGAATGAGCAGTTCTTC. V usage is TRBV7-8 and J usage is TRBJ2-1; TRBD1 is a possible D gene (7 bases). The CDR3 extends over 18 amino acids. V lost 6 bases and J lost 7, with 28 bases in between. Germline CDR1 reads SGHVS; CDR2 reads FQNEAQ. Combining the CDR3 with reference TRBV7-8 and TRBJ2-1 gives the whole variable domain GAGVSQSPRYKVAKRGQDVALRCDPISGHVSLFWYQQALGQGPEFLTYFQNEAQLDKSGLPSDRFFAERPEGSVSTLKIQRTQQEDSAVYLCASSTTSGEQGFWNEQFFGPGTRLTVL.

The chain recombines TRBV27 with TRBJ1-1; D is uncertain. Per the germline V gene, CDR1 is MNHEY and CDR2 is SMNVEV (reference sequence). This CDR3 comprises 14 residues. V was cut by 0 bases and J by 1 base, with 6 bases left in between. The CDR3 region is CASSLSIGNTEAFF. The CDR3 DNA sequence: TGTGCCAGCAGTTTATCGATTGGGAACACTGAAGCTTTCTTT.

The gene calls are TRBV19 and TRBJ1-2; the D is unclear. The CDR3 is 15 residues long. With 3 bases removed from V and 3 bases from J, the gap between germline ends came to 14 bases. The germline V gene encodes CDR1 LNHDA and CDR2 SQIVND (reference sequence). This CDR3 reads CASSIGPHADYGYTF. The CDR3 DNA follows: TGTGCCAGTAGTATCGGACCGCACGCTGACTATGGCTACACCTTC.

The gene calls are TRBV6-2 or TRBV6-3 and TRBJ2-1; D gene ambiguous. Germline CDR1 is MNHEY and CDR2 is SVGEGT. CDR3 size: 14 residues. V shed 5 bases and J shed 10 bases, with 18 bases lying between them. The CDR3 reads CASSSKEIFGEQFF. In DNA form, the CDR3 reads TGTGCCAGCAGTAGTAAGGAAATTTTCGGGGAGCAGTTCTTC.

This clonotype was counted many times. The chain joins TRBV4-1 to TRBJ2-7; TRBD1 matches at 9 bases. The V gene end was trimmed by 6 bases and the J gene end by 4 bases; junction bases not matched to a gene: 4. The germline CDR1 and CDR2 sequences are MGHRA and YSYEKL. This CDR3 region has 13 residues. CDR3 amino acids: CASRGTGLYEQYF. The CDR3 coding sequence is TGCGCCAGCAGAGGGACAGGGTTGTACGAGCAGTACTTC.